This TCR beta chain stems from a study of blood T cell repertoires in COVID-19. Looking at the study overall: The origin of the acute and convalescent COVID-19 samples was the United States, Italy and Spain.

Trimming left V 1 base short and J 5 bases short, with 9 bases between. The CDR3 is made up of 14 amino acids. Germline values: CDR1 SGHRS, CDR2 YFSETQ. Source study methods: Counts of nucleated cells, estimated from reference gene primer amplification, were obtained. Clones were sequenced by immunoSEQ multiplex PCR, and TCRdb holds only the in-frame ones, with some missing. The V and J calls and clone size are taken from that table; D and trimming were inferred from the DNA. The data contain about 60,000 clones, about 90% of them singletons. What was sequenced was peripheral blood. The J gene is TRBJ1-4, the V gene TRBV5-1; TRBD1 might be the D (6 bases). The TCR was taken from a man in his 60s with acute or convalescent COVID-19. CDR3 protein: CASSLTGKNEKLFF. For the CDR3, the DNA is TGCGCCAGCAGCTTGACAGGGAAGAATGAAAAACTGTTTTTT.